These 7 T cell receptor beta chains came from one sample sequenced in a study of cytomegalovirus exposure and HLA in healthy donors (dated 2017 in TCRdb). The library was built by means of the immunoSEQ multiplex PCR assay. Here the immuneACCESS table is served through TCRdb, limited to in-frame sequences with V and J called. Missing clones are a known gap in these copies; in checked studies unresolved V genes cover under half, and the rest lacks a known reason. Recorded for this sample are some 140,000 clones; 84% of them occurred a single time. Under 1.5% of the sample goes to the ten largest clones. Sequencing used PBMCs. These receptors originate from a woman in her 30s in good health and CMV-seronegative.

This clone was picked up one time. Here the CDR3 reads CASSWRVDRVGTEAFF. The CDR3 DNA reads as TGTGCCAGCAGCTGGAGGGTGGACAGGGTTGGCACTGAAGCTTTCTTT. The chain combines TRBV5-6 with TRBJ1-1; 8 bases line up with TRBD1. The germline V gene has CDR1 SGHDT and CDR2 YYEEEE. J lost 4 bases, V lost 3 bases, and 11 bases had no gene match. There are 16 residues in the CDR3.

This chain uses TRBV12-5 with TRBJ2-2; TRBD2 might be the D (6 bases). The CDR3 spans 16 residues. V lost 2 bases, J lost 4 bases, and 14 bases lay in between. Germline assignment: CDR1 LGHNT and CDR2 FRNRAP. The CDR3 sequence is CASGLRAGRFTGELFF. The CDR3 coding sequence is TGTGCTAGTGGTTTGAGGGCAGGGAGGTTCACCGGGGAGCTGTTTTTT.

The chain recombines TRBV2 with TRBJ2-2, with D perhaps TRBD1 (7 bases). CDR3 length equals 15 residues. Germline CDR1 is SNHLY and CDR2 is FYNNEI. V lost 6 bases, J lost 5 bases, and 16 bases lay in between. This CDR3 reads CASSPEQGRTGELFF. Written as DNA, the CDR3 is TGTGCCAGCAGCCCTGAACAGGGGAGGACCGGGGAGCTGTTTTTT.

This clone was found many times. The chain links TRBV7-8 to TRBJ1-2; weak D call: TRBD1 (6 bases). V was clipped by 5 bases and J by 4 bases, with 17 bases between them. The germline V gene has CDR1 SGHVS and CDR2 FQNEAQ. This CDR3 has 15 residues. The CDR3 nucleotides are TGTGCCAGCAGCGTCACGGGTACAGGGAGCTATGGCTACACCTTC. It is translated as CASSVTGTGSYGYTF.

As regards this clone: This specimen includes other DNA sequences encoding the same CDR3. The gene calls are TRBV18 and TRBJ1-1, with D maybe TRBD1 (6 bases). CDR3 length equals 17 residues. V lost 2 bases to trimming and J lost 0 bases, with 16 bases between them. CDR1 is KGHSH, CDR2 LQKENI, per germline. CDR3 residues: CASSPSGSNRVNTEAFF. CDR3 coding DNA: TGTGCCAGCTCACCATCTGGTAGCAACAGGGTGAACACTGAAGCTTTCTTT.

The J gene is TRBJ1-6, the V gene TRBV27, with a possible D match to TRBD1 (6 bases). Germline V gives CDR1 MNHEY, CDR2 SMNVEV (reference sequence). V was shortened by 6 bases and J by 3 bases, with 15 bases between the two germline ends. The CDR3 has 16 residues. CDR3 DNA: TGTGCCAGCAGGATACAGGGAGCGGTCTATAATTCACCCCTCCACTTT. It specifies CASRIQGAVYNSPLHF.

CDR3 nucleotide sequence: TGTGCCACCAGGGGGACCGGGACAGCCACTAACTATGGCTACACCTTC. This codes for CATRGTGTATNYGYTF. V is TRBV10-3 and J is TRBJ1-2; 7 positions agree with TRBD1. The CDR3 loop spans 16 amino acids. Trimming at V came to 10 bases and at J to 0 bases, leaving 14 bases not matched to a gene. Per the germline V gene, CDR1 is ENHRY and CDR2 is SYGVKD.